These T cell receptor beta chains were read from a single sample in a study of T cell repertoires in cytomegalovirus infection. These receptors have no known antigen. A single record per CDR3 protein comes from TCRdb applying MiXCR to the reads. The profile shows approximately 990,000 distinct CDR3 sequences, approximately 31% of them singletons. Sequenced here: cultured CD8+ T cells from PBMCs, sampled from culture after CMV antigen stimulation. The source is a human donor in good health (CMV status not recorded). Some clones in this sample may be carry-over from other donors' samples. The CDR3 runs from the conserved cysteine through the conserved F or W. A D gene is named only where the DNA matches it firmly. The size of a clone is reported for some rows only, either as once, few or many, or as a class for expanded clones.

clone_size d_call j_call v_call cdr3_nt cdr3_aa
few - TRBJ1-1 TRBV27 TGTGCCAGCAGTTCCTTGAGCACTGAAGCTTTCTTT CASSSLSTEAFF
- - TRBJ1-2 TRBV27 TGTGCCAGCAGTTTATCAGGGCCTGCAACCTATGGCTACACCTTC CASSLSGPATYGYTF
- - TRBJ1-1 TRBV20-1 TGCAGTGCACAGATGCGGGGGGCAATTGAAGCTTTCTTT CSAQMRGAIEAFF
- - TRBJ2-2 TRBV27 TGTGCCAGCAGTTTGCACTACACCGGGGAGCTGTTTTTT CASSLHYTGELFF
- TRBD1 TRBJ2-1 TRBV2 TGTGCCAGCAGCGGACAGGGGCGCAATGAGCAGTTCTTC CASSGQGRNEQFF
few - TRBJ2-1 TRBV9 TGTGCCAGCAGCGCAGGGACTTTCAATGAGCAGTTCTTC CASSAGTFNEQFF
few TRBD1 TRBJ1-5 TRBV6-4 TGTGCCAGCAGGGCCTCCCCAGGGGGCGGGCAGCCCCAGCATTTT CASRASPGGGQPQHF
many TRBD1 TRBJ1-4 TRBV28 TGTGCCAGCAGTCGTGACAGGGAGTATGAAAAACTGTTTTTT CASSRDREYEKLFF
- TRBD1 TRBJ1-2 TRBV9 TGTGCCAGCAGCGGAGACAGGGGGGACTATGGCTACACCTTC CASSGDRGDYGYTF
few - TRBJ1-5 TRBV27 TGTGCCAGCAGTTTATCGGGGGGAATGGGCAATCAGCCCCAGCATTTT CASSLSGGMGNQPQHF
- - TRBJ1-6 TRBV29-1 TGCAGCGTTGGCCTTGGAGAGAATTCACCCCTCCACTTT CSVGLGENSPLHF
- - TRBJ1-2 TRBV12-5 TGTGCTAGTGGTTCGAACTCCGACAGTCCCGGCTACACCTTC CASGSNSDSPGYTF
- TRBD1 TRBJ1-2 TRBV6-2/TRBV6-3 TGTGCCAGCAGTTATTCGGGGACAGGGTATGGCTATGGCTACACCTTC CASSYSGTGYGYGYTF
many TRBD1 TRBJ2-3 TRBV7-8 TGTGCCAGCAGCGTCGGGACAGGGGCTAGCACAGATACGCAGTATTTT CASSVGTGASTDTQYF
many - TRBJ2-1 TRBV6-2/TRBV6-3 TGTGCCAGCAGTTACTCCCAGGGGTTTTGGAATGAGCAGTTCTTC CASSYSQGFWNEQFF
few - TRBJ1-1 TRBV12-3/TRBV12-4 TGTGCCAGCCAGGCGGGAGCTATGAACACTGAAGCTTTCTTT CASQAGAMNTEAFF
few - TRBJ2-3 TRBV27 TGTGCCAGCAGTTTAACAGACCCAGGGGCCGGCACAGATACGCAGTATTTT CASSLTDPGAGTDTQYF
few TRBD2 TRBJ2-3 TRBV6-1 TGTGCCAGCAGTGCTTATTCCCGGCGGGGGGGCACAGATACGCAGTATTTT CASSAYSRRGGTDTQYF
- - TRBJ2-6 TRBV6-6 TGTGCCAGCAGTTATGCGGGATACAACTCTGGGGTCAACGTCCTGACTTTC CASSYAGYNSGVNVLTF
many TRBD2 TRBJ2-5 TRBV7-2 TGTGCCAGCAGCCCGGGACTAGCGGGGGGGAGTGAGACCCAGTACTTC CASSPGLAGGSETQYF
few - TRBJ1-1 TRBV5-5 TGTGCCAGCAGCTTGGACAGGGCTGCTGAAGCTTTCTTT CASSLDRAAEAFF
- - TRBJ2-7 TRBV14 TGTGCCAGCAGCCCCGCCAGGGGAACTAGCACATCCTACGAGCAGTACTTC CASSPARGTSTSYEQYF
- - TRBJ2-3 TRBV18 TGTGCCAGCTCACAGCCAGCCCCCCCCACAGATACGCAGTATTTT CASSQPAPPTDTQYF
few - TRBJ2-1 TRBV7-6 TGTGCCAGCAGCTTAGTCTCGGGGGCCAATGAGCAGTTCTTC CASSLVSGANEQFF
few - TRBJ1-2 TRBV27 TGTGCCAGCAAGGGCCGGGGGAGGGACTATGGCTACACCTTC CASKGRGRDYGYTF
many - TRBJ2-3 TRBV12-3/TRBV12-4 TGTGCCAGCAGTTTACAGGCTAGCACAGATACGCAGTATTTT CASSLQASTDTQYF
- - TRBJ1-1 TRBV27 TGTGCCAGCAGTCCCCGGCCCTACTCAGGGAACACTGAAGCTTTCTTT CASSPRPYSGNTEAFF
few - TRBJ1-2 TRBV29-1 TGCAGCGTTGAAATTAGGGACACTCCTAACTATGGCTACACCTTC CSVEIRDTPNYGYTF
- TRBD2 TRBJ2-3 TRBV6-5 TGTGCCAGCAGTTACTCAGGGGGTAGCGGGGTAAGCACAGATACGCAGTATTTT CASSYSGGSGVSTDTQYF
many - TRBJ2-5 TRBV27 TGTGCCAGCAGTTTATTTGGTACAGCCCAAGAGACCCAGTACTTC CASSLFGTAQETQYF
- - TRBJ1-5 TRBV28 TGTGCTAGCTCCGAGCCAAGCAATCAGCCCCAGCATTTT CASSEPSNQPQHF
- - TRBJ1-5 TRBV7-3 TGTGCCAGCAACCTCCCGGGGGTCCAGCCCCAGCATTTT CASNLPGVQPQHF
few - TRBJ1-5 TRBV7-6 TGTGCCAGCAGCCCATCCGGAGGGTGGGACCAGCCCCAGCATTTT CASSPSGGWDQPQHF
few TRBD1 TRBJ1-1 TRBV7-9 TGTGCCAGCAGCTTAGCACAACAGGGGGCGCGGTTCGGAGCTTTCTTT CASSLAQQGARFGAFF
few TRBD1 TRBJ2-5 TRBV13 TGTGCCAGCAGCACCCCGGACAGGGGGTTGAGGACCCAGTACTTC CASSTPDRGLRTQYF
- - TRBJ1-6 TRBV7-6 TGTGCCAGCAGCTTAACGAAGAGCTCCTATAATTCACCCCTCCACTTT CASSLTKSSYNSPLHF
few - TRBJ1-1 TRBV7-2 TGTGCCAGCAGCTTATTCTTTGGAGGCAGGGCGGACACTGAAGCTTTCTTT CASSLFFGGRADTEAFF
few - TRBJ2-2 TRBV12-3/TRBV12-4 TGTGCCAGCGTTCGGGCTCGGCGAACCGGGGAGCTGTTTTTT CASVRARRTGELFF
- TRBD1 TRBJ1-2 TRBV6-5 TGTGCCAGCAGTTACACTCCCGGACAGGGTGATGGCTACACCTTC CASSYTPGQGDGYTF
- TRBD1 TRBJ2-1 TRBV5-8 TGTGCCAGCAGCCGTGGACAGGTTTCCTACAATGAGCAGTTCTTC CASSRGQVSYNEQFF
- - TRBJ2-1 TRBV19 TGTGCCAGTAGTTGGGACGGAGACAATGAGCAGTTCTTC CASSWDGDNEQFF